The 18 T cell receptor beta chains in this list originate from one sample, sequenced in a study of control samples from healthy donors and cancer patients (dated by TCRdb to the early 2020s). The library was made by the immunoSEQ multiplex PCR assay. Sourced from immuneACCESS, this table was stored by TCRdb with only in-frame sequences that have V and J called. A share of the clones is absent; for the studies checked, an unresolved V gene accounts for under half, and the remainder has no known explanation. Within this sample are approximately 150,000 clones, with about 90% of them counted one time only. The top ten hold less than 2% of the sample. The sample consisted of blood. These receptors were taken from a man younger than 35 in good health.

J is TRBJ2-4 and V is TRBV18; D unclear. Trimming stripped 2 bases from V and 3 bases from J, with 17 bases between. Germline CDR1 and CDR2: KGHSH and LQKENI. This CDR3 region has 17 residues. CDR3 sequence reads: CASSPKGRVVGKNIQYF. CDR3 DNA: TGTGCCAGCTCACCAAAGGGTCGAGTCGTCGGCAAAAACATTCAGTACTTC.

This clone was seen a few times. This chain links TRBV7-3 with TRBJ1-3; TRBD1 matches 8 bases. The length of the CDR3 is 16 residues. CDR1 is SGHTA and CDR2 is FQGTGA in the germline V gene. With 5 bases clipped from V and 7 bases from J, the junction kept 13 bases outside the gene matches. The CDR3 DNA reads TGTGCCAGCAGCCTCAGGGGGCCTTCAGGGGGGAACACCATATATTTT. Translated: CASSLRGPSGGNTIYF.

V and J are TRBV21-1 and TRBJ1-2. TRBV21-1 is listed as a pseudogene. The CDR3 is 16 residues long. The CDR3 loop is CASTSQRAGPIYGYTF. The DNA of the CDR3 is TGTGCCAGCACCTCCCAGAGGGCAGGGCCAATCTATGGCTACACCTTC.

The chain employs TRBV6-2 or TRBV6-3 and TRBJ2-3; TRBD2 might be the D (5 bases). The CDR3 has 13 amino acids. Trimming took off 2 bases at V and 8 bases at J, with 11 bases between the two ends. The germline gives CDR1 MNHEY, CDR2 SVGEGT. The CDR3 coding sequence is TGTGCCAGCAGTTACAGCGGACTGGGTACGCAGTATTTT. It yields the protein CASSYSGLGTQYF.

The chain links TRBV14 to TRBJ2-7; no definite D call. Between the trimmed V and J ends, which lost 2 bases and 2 bases, there was a span of 10 bases. This CDR3 is built from 14 residues. The germline gives CDR1 SGHDN, CDR2 FVKESK. CDR3 residues: CASSQLSLAYEQYF. The CDR3 DNA follows: TGTGCCAGCAGCCAACTCTCCCTCGCCTACGAGCAGTACTTC.

V gene TRBV5-6 combines with J gene TRBJ2-3; 9 positions agree with TRBD1. This CDR3 region has 16 residues. V lost 3 bases, J lost 0 bases, and 5 bases stayed unmatched. Germline V CDR1 and CDR2: SGHDT, YYEEEE. CDR3 in amino acids: CASSWAGQGSTDTQYF. In DNA, the CDR3 is TGTGCCAGCAGCTGGGCGGGACAGGGTAGCACAGATACGCAGTATTTT. The full variable domain, in which reference TRBV5-6 and TRBJ2-3 provide the parts outside the CDR3, is DAGVTQSPTHLIKTRGQQVTLRCSPKSGHDTVSWYQQALGQGPQFIFQYYEEEERQRGNFPDRFSGHQFPNYSSELNVNALLLGDSALYLCASSWAGQGSTDTQYFGPGTRLTVL.

This clone was recorded a few times. The chain joins TRBV19 to TRBJ2-7; D is unresolved. The V end lost 1 base, the J end lost 4 bases, and 11 bases lay between the germline ends. Germline CDR1 and CDR2: LNHDA and SQIVND (reference sequence). CDR3 length: 14 residues. For the CDR3, the DNA is TGTGCCAGTAGTATAGTTAAGGGTCCTTACGAGCAGTACTTC. Translation: CASSIVKGPYEQYF.

The chain recombines TRBV19 with TRBJ1-6, with D hard to call. The germline V and J ends were trimmed by 6 bases and 9 bases, with 12 bases remaining between them. The CDR3 has 13 amino acids. The germline V gene encodes CDR1 LNHDA and CDR2 SQIVND (reference sequence). CDR3 protein: CASRGLESSPLHF. DNA for the CDR3: TGTGCCAGTAGGGGCCTAGAGTCTTCACCCCTCCACTTT.

This clone came up once. The CDR3 sequence: CASSLRGLAASYEQYF. The CDR3 DNA is TGTGCCAGCAGTTTAAGGGGACTAGCGGCCTCCTACGAGCAGTACTTC. The chain carries TRBV28 and TRBJ2-7; 11 bases match TRBD2. Per the germline V gene, CDR1 is MDHEN and CDR2 is SYDVKM. The CDR3 sequence is 16 residues long. J was trimmed by 0 bases and V by 2 bases; bases with no gene match: 3.

The V gene is TRBV12-3 or TRBV12-4, the J gene TRBJ1-5; D not certain. Trimming pared 2 bases from V and 10 bases from J, leaving 12 bases between. There are 13 residues in the CDR3. This CDR3 reads CASSLSGFGPQHF. CDR3 in DNA: TGTGCCAGCAGTTTATCCGGGTTCGGACCCCAGCATTTT.

As for this clone: Other DNA variants within this sample encode the same CDR3. The V and J genes are TRBV18 and TRBJ1-2; D is possibly TRBD1 (6 bases). Germline CDR1 is KGHSH and CDR2 is LQKENI. The ends were cut back, 6 bases at V and 0 bases at J, with 14 bases in the middle. This CDR3 is 15 amino acids long. The CDR3 DNA follows: TGTGCCAGCTCCCCAGAGGCAGGGGCTAACTATGGCTACACCTTC. This gives the protein CASSPEAGANYGYTF.

This clone was recorded once. The chain employs TRBV19 and TRBJ1-4; no reliable D call. Germline lookup yields CDR1 LNHDA and CDR2 SQIVND (reference sequence). The CDR3 has 14 amino acids. V lost 1 base to trimming and J lost 7 bases, with 10 bases between them. The CDR3 DNA is TGTGCCAGTAGTATAGGCGTGGCTGGTGAAAAACTGTTTTTT. It yields the protein CASSIGVAGEKLFF.

The chain's CDR3 is CASSLRGSYNEQFF. DNA of the CDR3: TGTGCCAGCAGCTTGAGGGGCTCCTACAATGAGCAGTTCTTC. The chain recombines TRBV5-6 with TRBJ2-1; tentative D call: TRBD1 (5 bases). Germline-derived CDR1 and CDR2 are SGHDT and YYEEEE. Trimming stripped 1 base from V and 0 bases from J, with 5 bases between. CDR3 length equals 14 residues.

This chain connects TRBV6-1 to TRBJ1-1; no clear D gene. This CDR3 is built from 15 residues. CDR1 is MNHNS, CDR2 SASEGT, per germline. The V and J ends lost 0 bases and 1 base respectively, with 9 bases between them. The CDR3 DNA reads TGTGCCAGCAGTGAAGCCGCGACGGGGAACACTGAAGCTTTCTTT. Translation: CASSEAATGNTEAFF.

The chain uses TRBV7-6 and TRBJ2-3; TRBD2 agrees at 12 bases. The germline CDR1 and CDR2 sequences are SGHVS and FNYEAQ. This CDR3 is built from 16 residues. The V gene end was trimmed by 5 bases and the J gene end by 1 base; junction bases not matched to a gene: 4. This chain's CDR3 is CASSATSGGRTDTQYF. CDR3 coding DNA: TGTGCCAGCAGCGCGACTAGCGGGGGCCGCACAGATACGCAGTATTTT.

The V call is TRBV3-1 (or the pseudogene TRBV3-2), the J call TRBJ2-7; TRBD1 aligns across 10 bases. The trim removed 1 base at V and 4 bases at J, leaving 4 bases unmatched. CDR3 length: 15 amino acids. CDR1 and CDR2 from the germline V gene are LGHDT and YNNKEL (reference sequence). The DNA of the CDR3 is TGTGCCAGCAGCCAAGTTTGGACAGGGGGATACGAGCAGTACTTC. Translation: CASSQVWTGGYEQYF.

V and J are TRBV5-4 and TRBJ2-3; tentatively, D is TRBD2 (7 bases). This CDR3 is 15 amino acids long. CDR1 and CDR2 from the germline V gene are SGHNT and YYREEE (reference sequence). The V gene lost 0 bases and the J gene lost 6 bases, with 14 bases spanning the gap. The DNA of the CDR3 is TGTGCCAGCAGCTTGGTAGGGGGGGTCCGGGATACGCAGTATTTT. Its protein is CASSLVGGVRDTQYF.

J is TRBJ2-7 and V is TRBV4-3; a weak D match, TRBD2 (6 bases). V lost 1 base, J lost 2 bases, and 12 bases lay in between. CDR1 is LGHNA, CDR2 YSLEER, per germline. This CDR3 contains 15 residues. This CDR3 reads CASSQGEAATYEQYF. As DNA, the CDR3 is TGCGCCAGCAGCCAAGGGGAGGCAGCGACCTACGAGCAGTACTTC.